Following are 26 T cell receptor beta chains from one sample sequenced in a study of blood T cell repertoires in COVID-19. Sequencing was performed with immunoSEQ multiplex PCR; in TCRdb, only in-frame clones are kept and a portion is missing. The sample holds 100,000 to 150,000 clones, 84% seen once. The specimen was PBMCs or T cells enriched from blood (not recorded which). The receptor set was obtained from a woman aged 30 to 39 who had recovered from COVID-19.

This rearrangement joins TRBV7-2 to TRBJ2-1; TRBD2 matches 8 bases. With 1 base clipped from V and 6 bases from J, the junction kept 2 bases outside the gene matches. Germline V gene sequence: CDR1 SGHTA, CDR2 FQGNSA. The CDR3 consists of 14 residues. The CDR3 reads CASSLGTSLNEQFF. CDR3 coding DNA: TGTGCCAGCAGCTTAGGGACTAGCCTCAATGAGCAGTTCTTC.

V and J are TRBV5-6 and TRBJ1-1; D is undetermined. V lost 6 bases to trimming and J lost 1 base, with 7 bases between them. The CDR3 is made up of 12 amino acids. Looked up from germline, CDR1 is SGHDT and CDR2 is YYEEEE. This CDR3 reads CASTNWNTEAFF. The DNA for the CDR3 is TGTGCCAGCACCAATTGGAACACTGAAGCTTTCTTT.

The chain employs TRBV4-2 and TRBJ1-5, with a possible D match to TRBD1 (6 bases). This CDR3 contains 15 residues. Germline loops: CDR1 LGHNA, CDR2 YNFKEQ. V was shortened by 4 bases and J by 0 bases, with 10 bases between the two germline ends. CDR3 sequence (DNA): TGTGCCAGCAGCCTCCAGGGACATAGCAATCAGCCCCAGCATTTT. It translates to CASSLQGHSNQPQHF.

This clone was picked up one time. The rearrangement links TRBV3-1 (or the pseudogene TRBV3-2) to TRBJ1-5; 10 bases match TRBD1. The trim removed 5 bases at V and 10 bases at J, leaving 8 bases unmatched. CDR3 length: 14 amino acids. Germline lookup yields CDR1 LGHDT and CDR2 YNNKEL (reference sequence). The CDR3 region has the DNA TGTGCCAGCAGCTCCAGGACAGGGGGTTCACCCCAGCATTTT. It specifies CASSSRTGGSPQHF.

This clone has more than one count but fewer than ten. This chain connects TRBV28 to TRBJ2-2; 11 bases fit TRBD2. The germline CDR1 and CDR2 sequences are MDHEN and SYDVKM. Losses at the gene ends were 6 bases for V and 4 bases for J; bases not matched to a gene: 4. This CDR3 contains 15 residues. CDR3 in amino acids: CASSLAGGGTGELFF. For the CDR3, the DNA is TGTGCCAGCAGCCTAGCGGGAGGAGGCACCGGGGAGCTGTTTTTT.

V gene TRBV28 combines with J gene TRBJ2-2; possibly TRBD2 for D (6 bases). Trimming took 5 bases from V and 4 from J, leaving 14 bases between them. Germline CDR1 is MDHEN and CDR2 is SYDVKM. The CDR3 contains 15 residues. In nucleotides, the CDR3 is TGTGCCAGCAGTGCGGCGCGGGATATCACCGGGGAGCTGTTTTTT. This encodes CASSAARDITGELFF.

This clone has only a few counts. This chain connects TRBV30 to TRBJ1-2; D is uncertain. Trimming shortened V by 4 bases and J by 8 bases, and 17 bases separated the two germline ends. This CDR3 comprises 13 residues. Germline loops: CDR1 GTSNPN, CDR2 SVGIG (reference sequence). This CDR3 is CAWTPTGPGGYTF. CDR3 in DNA: TGTGCCTGGACCCCGACGGGTCCCGGCGGCTACACCTTC. Full variable domain (remainder filled in from reference TRBV30 and TRBJ1-2): SQTIHQWPATLVQPVGSPLSLECTVEGTSNPNLYWYRQAAGRGLQLLFYSVGIGQISSEVPQNLSASRPQDRQFILSSKKLLLSDSGFYLCAWTPTGPGGYTFGSGTRLTVV.

The rearrangement joins TRBV24-1 to TRBJ2-1, with D tentatively TRBD1 (6 bases). V was pared by 2 bases and J by 14 bases, with 9 bases between. Germline V gene data show CDR1 as KGHDR and CDR2 as SFDVKD. This CDR3 has 11 residues. CDR3 protein: CATSDWDKEFF. The CDR3 nucleotides are TGTGCCACCAGTGATTGGGACAAGGAGTTCTTC.

V is TRBV4-1 and J is TRBJ2-1; 12 bases are a match to TRBD2. The germline CDR1 and CDR2 sequences are MGHRA and YSYEKL. The trim removed 4 bases at V and 4 bases at J, leaving 2 bases unmatched. This CDR3 is 15 amino acids long. The CDR3 region has the DNA TGCGCCAGCAGCCCAACTAGCGGGAGGTACAATGAGCAGTTCTTC. As protein: CASSPTSGRYNEQFF.

V is TRBV27 and J is TRBJ2-7; 9 bases fit TRBD2. The trim removed 6 bases at V and 0 bases at J, leaving 12 bases unmatched. In germline, CDR1 is MNHEY, CDR2 SMNVEV (reference sequence). The CDR3 loop spans 17 amino acids. The CDR3 sequence is CASSALSVTSGSYEQYF. DNA for the CDR3: TGTGCCAGCAGCGCTCTCTCCGTGACTAGCGGCTCCTACGAGCAGTACTTC.

The J gene is TRBJ1-5, the V gene TRBV28; the D gene is possibly TRBD1 (6 bases). CDR3 length: 19 amino acids. From germline, CDR1 is MDHEN and CDR2 SYDVKM. V was trimmed by 5 bases and J by 2 bases, leaving 25 bases between them. CDR3 sequence reads: CASSQKGLNRVVGNQPQHF. CDR3 sequence (DNA): TGTGCCAGCAGTCAGAAGGGGTTAAACAGGGTGGTTGGCAATCAGCCCCAGCATTTT.

This clone was recorded once. This chain links TRBV19 with TRBJ2-4; TRBD2 matches at 7 bases. The CDR3 contains 14 residues. Germline V lookup: CDR1 LNHDA, CDR2 SQIVND (reference sequence). V shed 4 bases, J shed 8 bases, and the junction held 8 bases outside the gene matches. For the CDR3, the DNA is TGTGCCAGTAGTACCCGGGGAGGGATGGACATTCAGTACTTC. Translating it yields CASSTRGGMDIQYF.

The rearrangement links TRBV11-2 to TRBJ2-7; TRBD1 matches at 7 bases. CDR3 length: 14 amino acids. With 5 bases clipped from V and 0 bases from J, the junction kept 4 bases outside the gene matches. Germline V lookup: CDR1 SGHAT, CDR2 FQNNGV. The CDR3 DNA sequence: TGTGCCAGCAGCCCGGGACAGCTCTCCTACGAGCAGTACTTC. Amino acids: CASSPGQLSYEQYF. Variable domain in full (rest from reference TRBV11-2 and TRBJ2-7): EAGVAQSPRYKIIEKRQSVAFWCNPISGHATLYWYQQILGQGPKLLIQFQNNGVVDDSQLPKDRFSAERLKGVDSTLKIQPAKLEDSAVYLCASSPGQLSYEQYFGPGTRLTVT.

The table lists this clone with many counts. The chain couples TRBV30 to TRBJ1-5; 8 bases match TRBD1. The CDR3 runs to 13 residues. CDR1 and CDR2 (germline): GTSNPN, SVGIG (reference sequence). Germline trimming cut 0 bases from V and 7 bases from J; bases unmatched to any gene: 2. The DNA of the CDR3 is TGTGCCTGGAGTGTACAGGGGGGGCAGCCCCAGCATTTT. It codes for CAWSVQGGQPQHF.

This chain uses TRBV23-1 with TRBJ1-6; D unclear. TRBV23-1 is known as an ORF, though its function is uncertain. Trimming took 0 bases from V and 7 from J, leaving 10 bases between them. This CDR3 is 15 amino acids long. The CDR3 loop is CASSQSRFYNSPLHF. The CDR3 DNA is TGCGCCAGCAGTCAATCGAGGTTTTACAATTCACCCCTCCACTTT.

Here the CDR3 reads CASSLWTGVGEKLFF. Written as DNA, the CDR3 is TGTGCCAGCAGCTTGTGGACAGGGGTGGGAGAAAAACTGTTTTTT. The chain combines TRBV7-9 with TRBJ1-4, with TRBD1 identical over 9 bases. Germline V CDR1 and CDR2: SEHNR, FQNEAQ (reference sequence). V gave up 3 bases and J gave up 8 bases; unmatched junction bases: 7. This CDR3 comprises 15 residues.

This rearrangement joins TRBV20-1 to TRBJ1-5; 7 bases agree with TRBD1. CDR3 length: 17 amino acids. J gave up 6 bases and V 3 bases, and 17 bases lay outside the gene matches. The germline gives CDR1 DFQATT, CDR2 SNEGSKA (reference sequence). In DNA form, the CDR3 reads TGCAGTGCTAGTTTATTTTCGTGGAGACAGGGAGGTCAGCCCCAGCATTTT. It is translated as CSASLFSWRQGGQPQHF.

The V gene is TRBV7-8, the J gene TRBJ2-2; 8 bases fit TRBD1. Germline V CDR1 and CDR2: SGHVS, FQNEAQ. The length of the CDR3 is 14 residues. Trimming at V came to 4 bases and at J to 7 bases, leaving 5 bases not matched to a gene. The CDR3: CASSSRQGIGELFF. In DNA form, the CDR3 reads TGTGCCAGCAGCTCCCGACAGGGGATCGGGGAGCTGTTTTTT.

The chain recombines TRBV28 with TRBJ2-1, with TRBD2 identical over 14 bases. The germline CDR1 and CDR2 sequences are MDHEN and SYDVKM. V shed 2 bases and J 1 base; nucleotides not matched to a gene: 10. The CDR3 runs to 20 residues. CDR3 region: CASSLIGHRLAGGSYNEQFF. DNA of the CDR3: TGTGCCAGCAGTTTAATAGGGCACAGACTAGCGGGAGGGTCCTACAATGAGCAGTTCTTC.

Written as DNA, the CDR3 is TGTGCCAGCAGCCGGGAGGGGGGATTGAACACTGAAGCTTTCTTT. Its translation is CASSREGGLNTEAFF. The rearrangement links TRBV7-2 to TRBJ1-1, with a tentative D call TRBD1 (6 bases). The CDR3 contains 15 residues. The ends were cut back, 5 bases at V and 0 bases at J, with 13 bases in the middle. Germline V lookup: CDR1 SGHTA, CDR2 FQGNSA. Supplemented by reference TRBV7-2 and TRBJ1-1, the full variable domain reads GAGVSQSPSNKVTEKGKDVELRCDPISGHTALYWYRQSLGQGLEFLIYFQGNSAPDKSGLPSDRFSAERTGGSVSTLTIQRTQQEDSAVYLCASSREGGLNTEAFFGQGTRLTVV.

This clone was counted a single time. The V and J genes are TRBV9 and TRBJ2-7, with 7 positions matching TRBD2. V was pared by 0 bases and J by 2 bases, with 11 bases of the junction left unmatched. The CDR3 covers 17 residues. Germline V gives CDR1 SGDLS, CDR2 YYNGEE. The CDR3 DNA reads as TGTGCCAGCAGCGTAGGACCTAGCGGCCTCCTCCCCTACGAGCAGTACTTC. It yields the protein CASSVGPSGLLPYEQYF.

This chain connects TRBV15 to TRBJ2-1; tentative D call: TRBD2 (6 bases). Germline CDR1 LNHNV, CDR2 YYDKDF (reference sequence). Between the trimmed V and J ends, which lost 6 bases and 7 bases, there was a span of 19 bases. This CDR3 contains 15 residues. CDR3 nucleotides: TGTGCCACCAGACGGGGAGGAATAGCGTTGAATGAGCAGTTCTTC. This gives the protein CATRRGGIALNEQFF.

V gene TRBV5-1 combines with J gene TRBJ2-2; the D is unclear. This CDR3 has 12 residues. Germline CDR1 and CDR2: SGHRS and YFSETQ. Trimming took off 5 bases at V and 12 bases at J, with 14 bases between the two ends. The CDR3 sequence is CASRLTGSQLFF. The CDR3 nucleotides read TGCGCCAGCAGGTTGACGGGTAGTCAGCTGTTTTTT. Combining the CDR3 with reference TRBV5-1 and TRBJ2-2 gives the whole variable domain KAGVTQTPRYLIKTRGQQVTLSCSPISGHRSVSWYQQTPGQGLQFLFEYFSETQRNKGNFPGRFSGRQFSNSRSEMNVSTLELGDSALYLCASRLTGSQLFFGEGSRLTVL.

The chain links TRBV5-5 to TRBJ2-6, with TRBD1 matching 10 bases. V gave up 2 bases and J gave up 0 bases; unmatched junction bases: 8. In germline, CDR1 is SGHKS, CDR2 YYEKEE (reference sequence). This CDR3 is 19 amino acids long. DNA for the CDR3: TGTGCCAGCAGCTTCGGTAGGGACAGGGGCCTCTCTGGGGCCAACGTCCTGACTTTC. As protein: CASSFGRDRGLSGANVLTF.

The CDR3 loop reads CASSLVGQGKSGNTIYF. In DNA, the CDR3 is TGTGCCAGCAGCTTAGTGGGACAGGGGAAGTCTGGAAACACCATATATTTT. This chain uses TRBV7-8 with TRBJ1-3, with 10 bases fitting TRBD1. The CDR3 covers 17 residues. V lost 1 base and J lost 1; bases outside the gene matches: 4. CDR1 SGHVS and CDR2 FQNEAQ come from the germline V gene.

The chain employs TRBV2 and TRBJ2-2, with a tentative D call TRBD1 (5 bases). Germline loops: CDR1 SNHLY, CDR2 FYNNEI. The CDR3 contains 15 residues. Trimming took 2 bases from V and 6 from J, leaving 13 bases between them. CDR3: CASSEIGQGSGELFF. The CDR3 DNA reads as TGTGCCAGCAGTGAAATCGGGCAGGGCTCCGGGGAGCTGTTTTTT.